Shown below are 26 T cell receptor beta chains from a single sample sequenced in a study of shared clonotypes between healthy human individuals. Profiled with immunoSEQ multiplex PCR; TCRdb holds only in-frame clones, not every one. The sample carries fewer than 3 million clones, about nine tenths recorded once. The sample consisted of naive CD4+ T cells from PBMCs. Subset noted: CD45RA+ positively selected. These receptors were taken from a young man in good health. Some clones in this sample may be carry-over from other donors' samples.

The chain carries TRBV18 and TRBJ2-1; D may be TRBD2 (6 bases). Germline V CDR1 and CDR2: KGHSH, LQKENI. The CDR3 has 11 residues. V gave up 6 bases and J gave up 8 bases, with 8 bases separating them. CDR3 nucleotide sequence: TGTGCCAGCTCCCGCGGGGATGAGCAGTTCTTC. It yields the protein CASSRGDEQFF.

The gene calls are TRBV27 and TRBJ1-2; TRBD1 is a possible D gene (6 bases). Looked up from germline, CDR1 is MNHEY and CDR2 is SMNVEV (reference sequence). There are 14 residues in the CDR3. Trimming stripped 5 bases from V and 4 bases from J, with 14 bases between. CDR3 residues: CASSPTGHSYGYTF. Here the CDR3 DNA reads TGTGCCAGCAGTCCCACGGGACATAGCTATGGCTACACCTTC.

The gene calls are TRBV5-1 and TRBJ2-5; D is unclear. The CDR3 is made up of 14 amino acids. Germline V lookup: CDR1 SGHRS, CDR2 YFSETQ. V was trimmed by 0 bases and J by 3 bases, leaving 9 bases between them. This CDR3 reads CASSLDASEETQYF. The CDR3, as DNA: TGCGCCAGCAGCTTGGACGCGTCAGAAGAGACCCAGTACTTC.

CDR3 amino acids: CSVEDPGLGDTQYF. The CDR3 DNA reads as TGCAGCGTTGAAGATCCAGGTCTGGGAGATACGCAGTATTTT. The chain carries TRBV29-1 and TRBJ2-3; D remains ambiguous. The germline V gene encodes CDR1 SQVTM and CDR2 ANQGSEA. The CDR3 length is 14 residues. The V gene lost 0 bases and the J gene lost 5 bases, with 12 bases spanning the gap.

The chain has TRBV2 and TRBJ2-1, with TRBD2 as a possible D gene (5 bases). From germline, CDR1 is SNHLY and CDR2 FYNNEI. V was shortened by 7 bases and J by 8 bases, with 12 bases between the two germline ends. CDR3 length: 12 residues. CDR3 amino acids: CASKPERDEQFF. DNA of the CDR3: TGTGCCAGCAAACCCGAGAGGGATGAGCAGTTCTTC.

As to this clone: Other DNA sequences within the sample encode an identical CDR3. The chain uses TRBV27 and TRBJ1-1, with D possibly being TRBD1 (5 bases). CDR3 length equals 14 residues. In germline, CDR1 is MNHEY, CDR2 SMNVEV (reference sequence). Trimming removed 2 bases at V and 1 base at J, with 8 bases between. The CDR3 coding sequence is TGTGCCAGCAGTTTAGGGGGAAAGAACACTGAAGCTTTCTTT. Translated: CASSLGGKNTEAFF.

This sequence joins TRBV30 and TRBJ1-5; no definite D call. Germline CDR1 is GTSNPN and CDR2 is SVGIG (reference sequence). Trimming pared 2 bases from V and 7 bases from J, leaving 12 bases between. This CDR3 is built from 13 residues. The CDR3 spells CAWSLQSGQPQHF. CDR3 coding DNA: TGTGCCTGGAGTTTACAGTCCGGGCAGCCCCAGCATTTT.

The V and J genes are TRBV5-4 and TRBJ1-3; TRBD1 agrees at 8 bases. V shed 4 bases, J shed 0 bases, and the junction held 6 bases outside the gene matches. CDR1 SGHNT and CDR2 YYREEE come from the germline V gene (reference sequence). This CDR3 has 16 residues. The CDR3 reads CASSGRQGFSGNTIYF. The CDR3 DNA follows: TGTGCCAGCAGCGGACGACAGGGGTTCTCTGGAAACACCATATATTTT.

The gene calls are TRBV19 and TRBJ2-7; perhaps TRBD1 as D (6 bases). The V end was cut by 2 bases, the J end by 2 bases, with 13 bases between. From germline, CDR1 is LNHDA and CDR2 SQIVND (reference sequence). This CDR3 is built from 15 residues. The CDR3 spells CASSIFGRGPYEQYF. The CDR3 region has the DNA TGTGCCAGTAGTATATTCGGCAGGGGCCCCTACGAGCAGTACTTC. The full variable domain, in which reference TRBV19 and TRBJ2-7 provide the parts outside the CDR3, is DGGITQSPKYLFRKEGQNVTLSCEQNLNHDAMYWYRQDPGQGLRLIYYSQIVNDFQKGDIAEGYSVSREKKESFPLTVTSAQKNPTAFYLCASSIFGRGPYEQYFGPGTRLTVT.

The sample holds one count of this clone. This chain uses TRBV7-9 with TRBJ2-3; D remains ambiguous. The CDR3 has 16 amino acids. V was clipped by 5 bases and J by 0 bases, with 15 bases between them. The germline gives CDR1 SEHNR, CDR2 FQNEAQ (reference sequence). For the CDR3, the DNA is TGTGCCAGCAGCCTGCCCCGGGTATTGAGCACAGATACGCAGTATTTT. This gives the protein CASSLPRVLSTDTQYF.

The gene calls are TRBV29-1 and TRBJ2-1; 9 bases map to TRBD1. V lost 4 bases to trimming and J lost 3 bases; unmatched junction nucleotides: 4. CDR3 size: 14 residues. Germline-derived CDR1 and CDR2 are SQVTM and ANQGSEA. The CDR3 here is CSVADRGHYNEQFF. The CDR3 DNA reads TGCAGCGTTGCGGACAGGGGACACTACAATGAGCAGTTCTTC.

The CDR3 DNA follows: TGTGCCAGCAGCTTAAAGCAGGGGCCAGGGGCCAACGTCCTGACTTTC. It encodes CASSLKQGPGANVLTF. The chain employs TRBV7-3 and TRBJ2-6; D perhaps matches TRBD1 (6 bases). With 1 base removed from V and 4 bases from J, the gap between germline ends came to 11 bases. This CDR3 is 16 amino acids long. Germline-derived CDR1 and CDR2 are SGHTA and FQGTGA.

The chain recombines TRBV15 with TRBJ2-7; tentative D call: TRBD1 (6 bases). The V gene lost 0 bases and the J gene lost 1 base, with 10 bases spanning the gap. The V gene's germline CDR1 is LNHNV and CDR2 YYDKDF (reference sequence). CDR3 length: 15 residues. This CDR3 reads CATSRDLGQSYEQYF. CDR3 DNA: TGTGCCACCAGCAGAGATCTCGGACAGTCCTACGAGCAGTACTTC.

Comments on this clone: Within the sample, other DNA sequences also encode this same CDR3. This rearrangement joins TRBV19 to TRBJ2-7; 10 bases agree with TRBD2. V shed 3 bases, J shed 2 bases, and the junction held 4 bases outside the gene matches. Germline V gives CDR1 LNHDA, CDR2 SQIVND (reference sequence). This CDR3 comprises 15 residues. The CDR3 here is CASSIGLAGAYEQYF. DNA of the CDR3: TGTGCCAGTAGTATTGGGCTAGCGGGAGCCTACGAGCAGTACTTC.

The chain is built from TRBV28 and TRBJ1-1; D call uncertain. The CDR3 loop spans 15 amino acids. Trimming removed 9 bases at V and 4 bases at J, with 21 bases between. CDR1 is MDHEN and CDR2 is SYDVKM in the germline V gene. The CDR3 loop is CASYTAAAGGTEAFF. The CDR3, as DNA: TGTGCCAGTTACACAGCGGCGGCAGGCGGCACTGAAGCTTTCTTT.

The rearrangement joins TRBV6-6 to TRBJ2-7, with D possibly being TRBD2 (6 bases). The germline V gene encodes CDR1 MNHNY and CDR2 SVGAGI (reference sequence). Deletions cut 6 bases from V and 3 bases from J, with 15 bases between. The CDR3 is 14 amino acids. The CDR3 loop is CASRAEVAVYEQYF. DNA of the CDR3: TGTGCCAGCAGGGCGGAGGTAGCGGTCTACGAGCAGTACTTC.

The J gene is TRBJ1-5, the V gene TRBV5-5; D possibly corresponds to TRBD1 (5 bases). This CDR3 region has 16 residues. Germline V CDR1 and CDR2: SGHKS, YYEKEE (reference sequence). V shed 1 base and J shed 4 bases, with 15 bases lying between them. CDR3 nucleotides: TGTGCCAGCAGCTTGATCGCAGGGTGGGCAAATCAGCCCCAGCATTTT. Translation: CASSLIAGWANQPQHF.

This clone appeared once. This rearrangement joins TRBV5-1 to TRBJ2-3; TRBD2 agrees at 11 bases. The CDR3 contains 16 residues. Germline CDR1 SGHRS, CDR2 YFSETQ. V lost 2 bases, J lost 4 bases, and 6 bases stayed unmatched. CDR3: CASSFSLAGEADTQYF. CDR3 nucleotide sequence: TGCGCCAGCAGCTTCTCACTAGCGGGAGAGGCAGATACGCAGTATTTT.

This clone came up once. This rearrangement joins TRBV5-1 to TRBJ1-1; no definite D call. The CDR3 has 15 residues. Germline values: CDR1 SGHRS, CDR2 YFSETQ. Trimming pared 3 bases from V and 1 base from J, leaving 13 bases between. Here the CDR3 reads CASSSLVLGNTEAFF. The CDR3, as DNA: TGCGCCAGCAGCTCCCTGGTTTTGGGGAACACTGAAGCTTTCTTT. The whole variable domain, remainder taken from reference TRBV5-1 and TRBJ1-1, is KAGVTQTPRYLIKTRGQQVTLSCSPISGHRSVSWYQQTPGQGLQFLFEYFSETQRNKGNFPGRFSGRQFSNSRSEMNVSTLELGDSALYLCASSSLVLGNTEAFFGQGTRLTVV.

This chain uses TRBV6-6 with TRBJ1-1; 7 bases agree with TRBD1. The CDR3 has 13 amino acids. Per germline, CDR1 MNHNY and CDR2 SVGAGI (reference sequence). Trimming cost V 0 bases and J 11 bases; bases outside gene matches: 6. CDR3 residues: CASSYSTDRAAFF. DNA of the CDR3: TGTGCCAGCAGTTACTCGACCGACAGGGCGGCTTTCTTT.

Comments on this clone: Other DNA sequences from this sample encode an identical CDR3 as well. The V gene is TRBV18, the J gene TRBJ2-6; D unresolved. V lost 0 bases and J lost 4, with 4 bases in between. The CDR3 has 14 residues. Germline CDR1 KGHSH, CDR2 LQKENI. The CDR3 DNA is TGTGCCAGCTCACCACCGGGAGGGGCCAACGTCCTGACTTTC. Its translation: CASSPPGGANVLTF. The full variable domain, its missing parts supplied by reference TRBV18 and TRBJ2-6, is NAGVMQNPRHLVRRRGQEARLRCSPMKGHSHVYWYRQLPEEGLKFMVYLQKENIIDESGMPKERFSAEFPKEGPSILRIQQVVRGDSAAYFCASSPPGGANVLTFGAGSRLTVL.

The V call is TRBV15, the J call TRBJ2-7, with TRBD2 as a possible D gene (5 bases). This CDR3 has 14 amino acids. V lost 5 bases, J lost 2 bases, and 13 bases lay in between. Germline loops: CDR1 LNHNV, CDR2 YYDKDF (reference sequence). In DNA, the CDR3 is TGTGCCACCAGCGGGGAGATCTGGGCCTACGAGCAGTACTTC. It specifies CATSGEIWAYEQYF.

The J gene is TRBJ1-1, the V gene TRBV7-9; D is possibly TRBD1 (5 bases). CDR1 and CDR2 (germline): SEHNR, FQNEAQ (reference sequence). The CDR3 is 15 residues long. Trimming removed 3 bases at V and 3 bases at J, with 14 bases between. The CDR3 sequence: CASSFFVSGDTEAFF. The DNA of the CDR3 is TGTGCCAGCAGCTTCTTTGTGTCGGGGGACACTGAAGCTTTCTTT.

J is TRBJ2-1 and V is TRBV28, with D unclear. There are 11 residues in the CDR3. Germline CDR1 MDHEN, CDR2 SYDVKM. V shed 3 bases and J shed 8 bases, with 5 bases lying between them. The chain's CDR3 is CASSLVYEQFF. CDR3 sequence (DNA): TGTGCCAGCAGTTTGGTTTATGAGCAGTTCTTC.

The rearrangement uses TRBV14 and TRBJ2-5, with a tentative D call TRBD1 (6 bases). V was cut by 0 bases and J by 3 bases, with 20 bases left in between. Germline CDR1 and CDR2: SGHDN and FVKESK. This CDR3 is 18 amino acids long. CDR3 sequence (DNA): TGTGCCAGCAGCCAAGATCGTGGGGGCAGGGGACGAAAAGAGACCCAGTACTTC. Protein: CASSQDRGGRGRKETQYF.

This sequence joins TRBV5-1 and TRBJ2-3; D is undetermined. Trimming left V 0 bases short and J 0 bases short, with 11 bases between. CDR1 and CDR2 (germline): SGHRS, YFSETQ. The CDR3 runs to 16 residues. The CDR3 sequence: CASSLVGFASTDTQYF. CDR3 in DNA: TGCGCCAGCAGCTTGGTTGGGTTCGCTAGCACAGATACGCAGTATTTT.